One TCR beta chain is described in this entry. The CDR3 loop spans 15 amino acids. The ends lost 0 bases at V and 5 bases at J; junction bases unmatched: 4. Germline V gives CDR1 MNHEY, CDR2 SVGAGI. Original handling: Estimation of nucleated cell counts was performed using reference gene primer amplification. Repertoires were generated with immunoSEQ multiplex PCR, while TCRdb's copy carries only in-frame clones and drops some. The V and J calls and clone size were taken over from that table, and D and trimming were inferred from the DNA. The sample lists approximately 97,000 clones; around 87% were seen once. This record belongs to a study of blood T cell repertoires in COVID-19. Study overall: Sites in the United States, Italy and Spain provided acute and convalescent COVID-19 samples. T cells, B-cell-depleted T cells, or PBMCs provided the cDNA or gDNA that served as material.

The source is a man between 45 and 60 years old with active or convalescent COVID-19. The specimen sequenced was peripheral blood. The chain combines TRBV6-5 with TRBJ2-5; TRBD1 agrees at 9 bases. CDR3 nucleotide sequence: TGTGCCAGCAGTTACTCGACAGGGGGATCTGAGACCCAGTACTTC. Translated: CASSYSTGGSETQYF.